This T cell receptor (beta chain) came from a study of T cells in AML relapse after transplant (dated by TCRdb to the late 2010s). About the study as a whole: The remission controls were clinically matched patients who stayed in long-term complete remission and had follow-up of more than 3 years. Remission samples were obtained from bone marrow collected about 1 year after HSCT from patients in whom complete remission was maintained. In this retrospective study, inhibitory receptor expression and TCR repertoires of bone marrow T cells were examined in patients given allogeneic HSCT for myeloid malignancy. Broad study findings and their caveats: Very few samples underpinned the TCR repertoire comparisons, and for unsorted bone marrow each group had only a few individuals.

This clonotype is termed medium-sized (0.01 to 0.1%). No antigen is known for it. No much larger clone is present one base from it, and per-base qualities are unavailable. From the cysteine up to the phenylalanine, the CDR3 has a length of 19 residues. CDR3 DNA only is kept here, 57 bases in frame from base 1. Trimming removed 3 bases from V and 0 bases from J, leaving 21 bases between the germline ends. Libraries were constructed by PCR. A modified RACE PCR protocol, rather than multiplex PCR, was used to amplify TCR alpha and beta chains from RNA. Libraries were sequenced on an Illumina MiSeq, and raw reads were demultiplexed by sample-specific barcode combinations. In the authors' own workflow: TCR clonotypes were identified from the sequencing reads using MiXCR software. The public reads were run again by TCRdb, first through fastp at Q25 and then through MiXCR, and only productive beta chains were kept. One record per CDR3 amino acid sequence lists the most common genes and DNA. For this entry, the V and J calls and clone size follow TCRdb and not the study's own pipeline. In all, the sample holds roughly 3,000 distinct CDR3 sequences, and roughly 10% of those were seen once. Clones ranked in the top ten supply approximately 31% of the sample.

The material was bone marrow, either the whole sample or a sorted T cell fraction (not recorded which), obtained in complete remission. This receptor was identified in a human donor who had a stem cell transplant for acute myeloid leukemia. A transplant means some T cells may be of graft donor rather than patient origin. In this chain, TRBV12-3 or TRBV12-4 is recombined with TRBJ2-1; the D gene assignment is ambiguous. CDR3 reads: CASSFLVPDRWSSYNEQFF. The sequence in DNA is TGTGCCAGCAGTTTTCTGGTCCCGGATCGGTGGAGCTCCTACAATGAGCAGTTCTTC.